This TCR beta chain was found in a study of cytomegalovirus exposure and HLA in healthy donors. This clone occurred once. PCR was performed using 60 Vbeta and 13 Jbeta primers. Here immunoSEQ multiplex PCR was the method, and the copy in TCRdb shows in-frame clones only, minus some. The data contain some 140,000 clones, about 68% of them singletons. The sequence was collected from a man aged 30 to 39 in good health and CMV-seronegative. Sequencing was done on a sample of PBMCs.

CDR3 coding DNA: TGTGCCAGCAGTGGCCGGGACAGGGGGATTGAGCAGTTCTTC. Protein product: CASSGRDRGIEQFF. The chain combines TRBV28 with TRBJ2-1, with 11 nucleotides matching TRBD1. Per the germline V gene, CDR1 is MDHEN and CDR2 is SYDVKM. The CDR3 is 14 amino acids. The V and J ends lost 5 bases and 9 bases, in that order; junction bases with no gene match: 6.